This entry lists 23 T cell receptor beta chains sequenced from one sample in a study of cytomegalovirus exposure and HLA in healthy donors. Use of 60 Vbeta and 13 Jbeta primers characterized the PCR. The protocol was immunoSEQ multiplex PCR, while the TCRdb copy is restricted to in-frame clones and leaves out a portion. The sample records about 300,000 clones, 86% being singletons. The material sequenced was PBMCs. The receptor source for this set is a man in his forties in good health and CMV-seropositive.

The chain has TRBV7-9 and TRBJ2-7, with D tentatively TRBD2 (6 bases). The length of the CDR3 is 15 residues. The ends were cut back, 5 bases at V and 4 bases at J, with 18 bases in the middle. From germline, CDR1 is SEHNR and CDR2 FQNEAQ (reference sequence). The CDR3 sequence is CASSGRDSPGYEQYF. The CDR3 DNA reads TGTGCCAGCAGCGGCCGGGACTCTCCGGGATACGAGCAGTACTTC.

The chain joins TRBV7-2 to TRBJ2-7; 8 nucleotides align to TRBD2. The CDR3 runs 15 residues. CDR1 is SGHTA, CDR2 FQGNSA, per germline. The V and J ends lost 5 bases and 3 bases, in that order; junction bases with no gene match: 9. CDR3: CASSLDNSGIYEQYF. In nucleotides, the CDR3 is TGTGCCAGCAGCCTCGATAATAGCGGGATCTACGAGCAGTACTTC.

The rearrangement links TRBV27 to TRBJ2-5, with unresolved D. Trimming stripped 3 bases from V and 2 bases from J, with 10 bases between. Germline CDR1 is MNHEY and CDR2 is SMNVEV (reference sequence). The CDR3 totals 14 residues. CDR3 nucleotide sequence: TGTGCCAGCAGTTTTGGCGGCAGACAAGAGACCCAGTACTTC. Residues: CASSFGGRQETQYF.

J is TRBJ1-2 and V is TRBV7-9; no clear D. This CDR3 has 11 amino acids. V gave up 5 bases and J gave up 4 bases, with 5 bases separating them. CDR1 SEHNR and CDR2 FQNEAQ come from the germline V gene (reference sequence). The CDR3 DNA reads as TGTGCCAGCAGCCTACTCTATGGCTACACCTTC. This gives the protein CASSLLYGYTF.

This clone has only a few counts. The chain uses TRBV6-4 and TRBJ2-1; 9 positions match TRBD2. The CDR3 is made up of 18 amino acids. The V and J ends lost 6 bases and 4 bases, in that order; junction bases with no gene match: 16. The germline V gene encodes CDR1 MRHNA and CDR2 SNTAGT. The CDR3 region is CASRGGTQRLADYNEQFF. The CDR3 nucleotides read TGTGCCAGCAGGGGGGGGACCCAACGACTAGCGGATTACAATGAGCAGTTCTTC.

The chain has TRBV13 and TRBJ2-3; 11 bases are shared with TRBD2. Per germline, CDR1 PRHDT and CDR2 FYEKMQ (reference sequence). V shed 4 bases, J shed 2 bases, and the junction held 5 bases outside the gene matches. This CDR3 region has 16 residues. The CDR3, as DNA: TGTGCCAGCAGCTCCGGACTAGCGGGCTTCACAGATACGCAGTATTTT. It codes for CASSSGLAGFTDTQYF.

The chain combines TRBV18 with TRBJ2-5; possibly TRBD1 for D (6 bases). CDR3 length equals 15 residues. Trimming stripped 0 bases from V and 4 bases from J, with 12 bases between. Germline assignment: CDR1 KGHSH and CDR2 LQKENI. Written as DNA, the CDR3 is TGTGCCAGCTCACCACCGGTCCAGGGGAGAGAGACCCAGTACTTC. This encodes CASSPPVQGRETQYF.

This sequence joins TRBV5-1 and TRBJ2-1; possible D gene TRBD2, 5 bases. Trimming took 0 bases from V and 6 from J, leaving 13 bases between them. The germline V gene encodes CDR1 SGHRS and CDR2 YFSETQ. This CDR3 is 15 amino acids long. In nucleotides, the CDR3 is TGCGCCAGCAGCTTGGGAGTCACCGGGGTCAATGAGCAGTTCTTC. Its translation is CASSLGVTGVNEQFF.

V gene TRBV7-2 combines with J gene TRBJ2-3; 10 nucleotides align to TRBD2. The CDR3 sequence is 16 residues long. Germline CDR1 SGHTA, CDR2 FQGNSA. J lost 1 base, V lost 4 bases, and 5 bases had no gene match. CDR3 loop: CASSSRTSGGTDTQYF. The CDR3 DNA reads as TGTGCCAGCAGCTCGAGGACTAGCGGAGGCACAGATACGCAGTATTTT.

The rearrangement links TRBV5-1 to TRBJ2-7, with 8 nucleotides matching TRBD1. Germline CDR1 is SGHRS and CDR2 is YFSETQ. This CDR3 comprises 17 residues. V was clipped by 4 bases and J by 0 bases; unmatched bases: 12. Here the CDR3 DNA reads TGCGCCAGCAGCCAGAAGCCGGACAGGGCCATCTCCTACGAGCAGTACTTC. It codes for CASSQKPDRAISYEQYF.

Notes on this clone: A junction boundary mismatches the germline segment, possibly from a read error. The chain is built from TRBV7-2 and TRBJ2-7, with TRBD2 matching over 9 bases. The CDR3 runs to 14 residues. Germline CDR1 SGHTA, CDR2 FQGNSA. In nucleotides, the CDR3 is TGTGCCGGCAGTTTGACTAGCGGATCCTACGAGCAGTACTTC. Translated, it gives CAGSLTSGSYEQYF.

CDR3 sequence reads: CASSQGTGEYEQYF. In nucleotides, the CDR3 is TGCGCCAGCAGCCAAGGGACAGGAGAGTACGAGCAGTACTTC. The gene calls are TRBV4-1 and TRBJ2-7, with 7 bases matching TRBD1. CDR3 length: 14 amino acids. CDR1 and CDR2 from the germline V gene are MGHRA and YSYEKL. With V trimmed by 1 base and J by 4 bases, 4 bases remained unmatched.

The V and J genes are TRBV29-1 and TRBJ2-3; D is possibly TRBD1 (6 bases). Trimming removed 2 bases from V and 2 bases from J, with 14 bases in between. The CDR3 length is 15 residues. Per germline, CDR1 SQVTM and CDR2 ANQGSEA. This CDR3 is CSVERTQGPTDTQYF. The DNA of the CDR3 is TGCAGCGTTGAACGGACGCAGGGGCCCACAGATACGCAGTATTTT.

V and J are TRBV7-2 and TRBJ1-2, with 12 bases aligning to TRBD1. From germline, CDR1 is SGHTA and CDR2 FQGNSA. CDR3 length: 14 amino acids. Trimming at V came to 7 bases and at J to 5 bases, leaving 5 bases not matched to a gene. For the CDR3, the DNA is TGTGCCAGCACCCCGGGACAGGGGGCATATGGCTACACCTTC. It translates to CASTPGQGAYGYTF.

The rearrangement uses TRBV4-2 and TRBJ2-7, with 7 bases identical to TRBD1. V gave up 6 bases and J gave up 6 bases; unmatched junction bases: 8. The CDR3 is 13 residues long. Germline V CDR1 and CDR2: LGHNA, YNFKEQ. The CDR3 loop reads CASSRTGVGEQYF. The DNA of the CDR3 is TGTGCCAGCAGTAGGACAGGAGTGGGCGAGCAGTACTTC.

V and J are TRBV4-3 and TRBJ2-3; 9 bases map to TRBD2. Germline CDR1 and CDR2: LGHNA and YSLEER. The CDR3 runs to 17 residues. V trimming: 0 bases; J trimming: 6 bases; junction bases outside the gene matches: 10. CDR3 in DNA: TGCGCCAGCAGCCAAGAGGCTAGCGGGGCCAAGTGGGATACGCAGTATTTT. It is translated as CASSQEASGAKWDTQYF.

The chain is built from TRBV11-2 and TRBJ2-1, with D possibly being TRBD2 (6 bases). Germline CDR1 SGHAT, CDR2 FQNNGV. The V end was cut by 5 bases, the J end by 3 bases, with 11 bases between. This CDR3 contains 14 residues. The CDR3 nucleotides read TGTGCCAGCAGCCCACCCGGGGGCTACAATGAGCAGTTCTTC. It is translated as CASSPPGGYNEQFF.

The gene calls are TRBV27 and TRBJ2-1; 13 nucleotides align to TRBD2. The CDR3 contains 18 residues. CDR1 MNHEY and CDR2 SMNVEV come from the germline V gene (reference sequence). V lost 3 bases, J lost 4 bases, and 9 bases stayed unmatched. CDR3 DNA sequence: TGTGCCAGCAGTTTCGGACTAGCGGGAGCCAGCCCTTACAATGAGCAGTTCTTC. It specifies CASSFGLAGASPYNEQFF.

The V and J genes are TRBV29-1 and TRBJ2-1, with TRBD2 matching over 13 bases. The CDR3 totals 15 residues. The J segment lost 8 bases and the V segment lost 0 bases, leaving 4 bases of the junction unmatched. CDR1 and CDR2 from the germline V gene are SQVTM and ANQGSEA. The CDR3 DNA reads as TGCAGCGTTGAAGACGGACTAGCGGGAGTGGATGAGCAGTTCTTC. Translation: CSVEDGLAGVDEQFF.

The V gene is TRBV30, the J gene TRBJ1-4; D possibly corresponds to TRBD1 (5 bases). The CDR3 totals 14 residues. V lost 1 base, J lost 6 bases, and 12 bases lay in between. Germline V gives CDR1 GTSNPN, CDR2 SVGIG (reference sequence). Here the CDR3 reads CAWSEGAVDEKLFF. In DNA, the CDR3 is TGTGCCTGGAGTGAAGGGGCGGTTGATGAAAAACTGTTTTTT.

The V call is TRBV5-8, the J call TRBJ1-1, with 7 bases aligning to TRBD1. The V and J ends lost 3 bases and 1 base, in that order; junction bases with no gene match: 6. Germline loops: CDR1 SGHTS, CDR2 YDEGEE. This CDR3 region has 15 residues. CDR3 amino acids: CASSYDRVENTEAFF. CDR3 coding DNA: TGTGCCAGCAGCTATGACAGGGTAGAGAACACTGAAGCTTTCTTT. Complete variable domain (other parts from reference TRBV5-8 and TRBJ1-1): EAGVTQSPTHLIKTRGQQATLRCSPISGHTSVYWYQQALGLGLQFLLWYDEGEERNRGNFPPRFSGRQFPNYSSELNVNALELEDSALYLCASSYDRVENTEAFFGQGTRLTVV.

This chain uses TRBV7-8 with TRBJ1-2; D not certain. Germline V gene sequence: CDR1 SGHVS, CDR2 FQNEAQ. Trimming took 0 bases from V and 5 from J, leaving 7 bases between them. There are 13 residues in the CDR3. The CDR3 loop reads CASSLALAYGYTF. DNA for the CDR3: TGTGCCAGCAGCTTAGCGCTGGCTTATGGCTACACCTTC.

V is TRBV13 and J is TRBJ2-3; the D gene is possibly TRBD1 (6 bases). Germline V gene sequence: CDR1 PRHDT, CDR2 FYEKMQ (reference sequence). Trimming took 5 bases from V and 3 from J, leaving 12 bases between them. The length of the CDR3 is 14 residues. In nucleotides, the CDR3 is TGTGCCAGCAGCACCCAGGGGAGTACAGATACGCAGTATTTT. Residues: CASSTQGSTDTQYF.